The entry below describes one T cell receptor (beta chain). With 2 bases clipped from V and 7 bases from J, the junction kept 5 bases outside the gene matches. The CDR3 extends over 15 amino acids. Germline CDR1 reads MNHNY; CDR2 reads SVGAGI (reference sequence). The data stem from a study of blood T cell repertoires in COVID-19. Study information: Nucleic acid was either cDNA or gDNA, and it came from T cells, B-cell-depleted T cells, or PBMCs.

Produced via immunoSEQ multiplex PCR; TCRdb's table is partial and in-frame only. The data contain roughly 40,000 clones, roughly nine tenths of them singletons. V usage is TRBV6-6 and J usage is TRBJ2-7, with 13 nucleotides matching TRBD2. The TCR was taken from a human donor in a cohort sampled during active COVID-19. Input material: peripheral blood. The CDR3 DNA is TGTGCCAGCAGTTACGGGACTAGCGGGACGGGGGAGCAGTACTTC. Protein sequence: CASSYGTSGTGEQYF.